This T cell receptor beta chain was found in a study of HIV-infected patients and healthy controls (dated by TCRdb to between 2013 and 2015). Background for the entire study: After three months of therapy, CD4 counts in 14 of 16 patients increased to a modest but significant degree while remaining below normal ranges. The study tested whether deep TCR repertoire sequencing of HIV patients' small blood samples could capture immune perturbation and reconstitution. Relative to controls, total CDR3 counts per chain did not differ significantly, and patients lacked overall T-cell lymphocytopenia. After a further year of therapy, viral load was undetectable in all patients, having already become undetectable in most of the 16 patients by the second bleed. The CD4:CD8 ratio rose slightly, whereas CD8 counts showed no consistent shift during early therapy. The paper's findings and limits, for the study overall: Most CMV-associated CDR3s became more frequent during therapy, although their change was not significant, whereas HIV-associated CDR3s showed a significant decrease in frequency. Compared with controls, HIV-infected patients showed significantly different mean usage of eight alpha and eight beta V genes. Significantly higher mean Gini indices were seen in HIV-infected repertoires than in controls, possibly reflecting oligoclonality. Alpha-chain CDR3s from MAIT cells occurred at high frequency in healthy controls but were severely depleted in HIV+ repertoires. Compared with untreated HIV+ repertoires, healthy control repertoires had roughly threefold more distinct CDR3s and a higher Shannon diversity. In the samples, alpha-beta chain pairing was left undetermined. HLA typing of donors was not performed in the study. Processing included only sixteen HIV-infected individuals, and this was regarded by the authors as a major limit on how widely the findings apply. Using whole blood restricted sequencing depth and prevented separating the dynamics of distinct T-cell subpopulations. More CDR3s were shared between individuals among healthy controls than among HIV+ patients, as measured by Jaccard index and by the count of highly shared sequences. The observed differences in diversity were not explained by the slight differences in age and sex profiles between the study cohorts. Rare events from HIV-infected data received too much weight under size-matching, and comparisons were complicated by unequal numbers of distinct sequences between patients and controls. Size-matched repertoire data did not replicate the apparent post-therapy recovery of the Gini index in HIV-infected patients.

The CDR3, from cysteine to phenylalanine, totals 16 residues. Of the read, only the CDR3 DNA is kept; its 48 bases are in frame from base 1. According to the germline V gene, CDR1 reads LGHNA and CDR2 reads YSLEER. Relative to germline, V is missing 0 bases and J is missing 10 bases, with 11 bases of the junction outside any gene match. With respect to this clonotype: Its binding antigen is unknown. No clone much larger than this one lies a single base away; base qualities are absent.

SuperScript III was used to reverse transcribe 500 ng RNA with primers targeting the alpha and beta constant regions. Separate libraries for the alpha and beta chains were generated through chain-specific third strand synthesis that incorporated multiplexing indices. To avoid primer bias, the protocol used one single primer pair to amplify every rearrangement within a chain, and the protocol also attached molecular barcodes to each cDNA molecule. Purified cDNA was joined by T4 RNA Ligase 1 to a 5' RACE adapter carrying a random hexamer and the SP2 sequencing primer site. The authors primed second strand synthesis from the SP2 site with Phusion polymerase and used slow temperature ramps to favor optimal annealing. Joined together, two random hexamer sequences that had both been added before amplification formed the 12-nucleotide barcode of each molecule. P5 and P7 adapter elements plus a second index were added in a short first PCR, which was followed by an approximately 21-cycle amplification PCR with P5s and P7 primers. In total the libraries went through roughly 30 PCR cycles, after which the libraries were quantified on a Qubit, sized on a Bioanalyzer, and diluted to approximately 4.2 nM. Normalized libraries were sequenced on an Illumina MiSeq with 2 x 250 paired-end kits. Reverse transcription reactions underwent purification over MinElute columns, with elution into roughly 10 ul Tris-Cl. A 1:1 ratio of AMPure XP beads was used to clean the adapter ligations after they had run for over 20 hours at 16 degrees C. The study's own analysis went as follows. A modified Decombinator that output V, J, insert and barcode information was used to process the demultiplexed FASTQ files. Sequences that shared a barcode but differed from the dominant sequence were discarded as errors, and original cDNA molecules were estimated by counting barcodes clustered at Levenshtein distance 3. Downstream analyses used R packages ineq, vegan, igraph and RCytoscape, with IMGT nomenclature and CDR3 definitions. V gene usage was calculated across distinct sequences, with every TCR tallied a single time to avoid skew from clonal expansion. Whenever two unique CDR3 amino acid sequences within a donor differed by a single Levenshtein edit, similarity networks linked them. Published HIV-specific CDR3s (92 alpha, approximately 660 beta) and CMV-specific CDR3s (13 alpha, 200 to 300 beta) were assembled and queried against the repertoires. It was shown by random subsampling to size-matched repertoires that the decreased diversity of patients was not caused by their lower sequence numbers. Using fastp trimming at Q25 and MiXCR clonotype assembly, TCRdb reanalyzed the public sequencing data and kept in-frame beta chains. Rows with a matching CDR3 protein are joined into one entry that keeps the most common DNA and genes. The V and J calls come from TCRdb's annotation, not from the publication. The sample data list several thousand distinct CDR3 sequences, and roughly a fifth of these were observed just once. The biggest ten clones account for around 31% of the sample.

Whole blood was used without cell fractionation, so all unsorted peripheral T cells were reflected in the repertoire. For RNA extraction, an approximately 2.5 ml sample of peripheral blood was drawn into Tempus tubes. The first sixteen eligible patients were processed from the enrolled HIV-infected adults, who had not yet received antiretroviral therapy and were about to begin treatment. Treatment interruptions were among the grounds for excluding patients from enrollment, as were febrile or AIDS-related illness, tumors, hepatitis B or C coinfection, immunomodulatory therapy and recent vaccination. Residual genomic DNA was removed with the TURBO-DNase kit and globin mRNA was depleted with GLOBINclear. Pretreatment blood was drawn from HIV-infected patients immediately prior to the initiation of antiretroviral therapy.

Sample: blood, taken before antiretroviral therapy. This receptor chain uses TRBV4-3 and TRBJ1-5, and 8 junctional nucleotides match TRBD1. The sequence was collected from an adult with HIV infection. The nucleotides read TGCGCCAGCAGCCAAGATCCGGGACAGGATTATGGACCCCAGCATTTT. Its protein product is CASSQDPGQDYGPQHF.